This passage covers 27 T cell receptor beta chains from one sample sequenced in a study of regulatory T cells in long-lasting Graves disease. Time point described: newly diagnosed GD, antithyroid drugs for less than 3 months. TCR sequences were obtained from RNA taken from PBMCs. Building the TCR beta libraries relied on iRepertoire HTBI primers, and CDR3 regions underwent Arm-PCR. TCRdb analysed the multiplex PCR reads with MiXCR anew, one entry per CDR3 protein. The repertoire includes roughly 420,000 distinct CDR3 sequences, roughly 15% of them detected once, and approximately 12% sits in the top ten. Another study also made use of these data, one on T cells in Graves' hyperthyroidism and ophthalmopathy.

This material consisted of peripheral blood mononuclear cells (PBMCs), taken at new diagnosis, from a patient treated with antithyroid drugs. The origin of the receptors is a woman aged 25 to 45 with Graves disease.

The sample holds many counts of this clonotype. The chain's CDR3 is CASSSHSGRYNEQFF. CDR3 DNA sequence: TGTGCCAGCAGTTCCCACAGCGGGAGATACAATGAGCAGTTCTTC. V usage is TRBV6-2 or TRBV6-3 and J usage is TRBJ2-1, with TRBD2 identical over 8 bases. Trimming took 4 bases from V and 4 from J; bases not matched to a gene: 6. The CDR3 sequence is 15 residues long. Germline V gene lookup returns CDR1 MNHEY and CDR2 SVGEGT.

There are a few counts of this clonotype. The chain uses TRBV19 and TRBJ2-2; no clear D gene. CDR3 size: 13 residues. Germline V lookup: CDR1 LNHDA, CDR2 SQIVND (reference sequence). Trimming pared 7 bases from V and 1 base from J, leaving 7 bases between. The CDR3 loop reads CASNRMNTGELFF. CDR3 nucleotide sequence: TGTGCCAGTAATAGGATGAACACCGGGGAGCTGTTTTTT.

A single count supports this clonotype. CDR3: CASSPPGTGSTEAFF. CDR3 DNA: TGTGCCAGCTCCCCCCCCGGGACAGGATCTACTGAAGCTTTCTTT. The chain is built from TRBV18 and TRBJ1-1; TRBD1 aligns across 8 bases. The CDR3 is made up of 15 amino acids. Trimming cost V 6 bases and J 5 bases; bases outside gene matches: 11. The V gene's germline CDR1 is KGHSH and CDR2 LQKENI. The entire variable domain, with the rest obtained from reference TRBV18 and TRBJ1-1, is as follows: NAGVMQNPRHLVRRRGQEARLRCSPMKGHSHVYWYRQLPEEGLKFMVYLQKENIIDESGMPKERFSAEFPKEGPSILRIQQVVRGDSAAYFCASSPPGTGSTEAFFGQGTRLTVV.

This clonotype was picked up many times. The chain joins TRBV7-2 to TRBJ1-2; D gene uncertain. This CDR3 region has 16 residues. CDR1 SGHTA and CDR2 FQGNSA come from the germline V gene. The ends were cut back, 5 bases at V and 3 bases at J, with 19 bases in the middle. The CDR3 sequence: CASSLAALAAYYGYTF. The CDR3 DNA is TGTGCCAGCAGCCTTGCGGCCCTGGCGGCCTACTATGGCTACACCTTC.

This clonotype was detected ten times or more. The chain recombines TRBV2 with TRBJ2-3; D remains unclear. V lost 6 bases and J 5 bases, leaving 9 bases between the germline ends. The CDR3 spans 12 residues. Germline V gives CDR1 SNHLY, CDR2 FYNNEI. CDR3 in amino acids: CASRTRQDTQYF. The CDR3 DNA reads TGTGCCAGCAGAACCAGACAAGATACGCAGTATTTT. Based on the CDR3 plus reference TRBV2 and TRBJ2-3, the full variable domain is EPEVTQTPSHQVTQMGQEVILRCVPISNHLYFYWYRQILGQKVEFLVSFYNNEISEKSEIFDDQFSVERPDGSNFTLKIRSTKLEDSAMYFCASRTRQDTQYFGPGTRLTVL.

This clonotype was observed at least ten times. The V call is TRBV24-1, the J call TRBJ1-2; possible D gene TRBD1, 5 bases. With 3 bases removed from V and 0 bases from J, the gap between germline ends came to 10 bases. Germline CDR1 reads KGHDR; CDR2 reads SFDVKD. This CDR3 spans 15 amino acids. The CDR3 loop is CATSDGWGTNYGYTF. In nucleotides, the CDR3 is TGTGCCACCAGTGATGGTTGGGGGACTAACTATGGCTACACCTTC.

This clonotype was counted at least ten times. The V gene is TRBV28, the J gene TRBJ1-2, with D unclear. This CDR3 comprises 13 residues. V lost 5 bases and J lost 4, with 11 bases in between. Germline V gives CDR1 MDHEN, CDR2 SYDVKM. CDR3 coding DNA: TGTGCCAGCAGTCCAGTGGGCTCCTATGGCTACACCTTC. Translation: CASSPVGSYGYTF.

This clonotype was observed at least ten times. The CDR3 sequence: CASSLLAIPSTDTQYF. CDR3 in DNA: TGTGCCAGCAGTCTACTAGCGATCCCTAGCACAGATACGCAGTATTTT. The rearrangement joins TRBV27 to TRBJ2-3; 7 positions match TRBD2. Germline V gene data show CDR1 as MNHEY and CDR2 as SMNVEV (reference sequence). This CDR3 has 16 residues. Trimming cost V 5 bases and J 0 bases; bases outside gene matches: 8.

This clonotype was seen ten or more times. The gene calls are TRBV6-2 or TRBV6-3 and TRBJ1-5, with TRBD1 identical over 7 bases. This CDR3 is 15 amino acids long. Germline CDR1 MNHEY, CDR2 SVGEGT. J was trimmed by 1 base and V by 5 bases; bases with no gene match: 5. The CDR3 DNA reads TGTGCCAGCAGTAGGACAGGTGTAAGCAATCAGCCCCAGCATTTT. This gives the protein CASSRTGVSNQPQHF.

This clonotype was found many times. This chain joins TRBV9 and TRBJ1-1; 11 bases align to TRBD1. Unmatched junction bases numbered 8, after V lost 4 bases and J lost 0 bases. The germline CDR1 and CDR2 sequences are SGDLS and YYNGEE. This CDR3 has 17 residues. The CDR3 loop reads CASSHGQGAKVNTEAFF. CDR3 coding DNA: TGTGCCAGCAGCCACGGACAGGGGGCGAAGGTGAACACTGAAGCTTTCTTT.

This clonotype was counted at least ten times. The V call is TRBV10-3, the J call TRBJ2-3; 8 bases line up with TRBD2. The CDR3 has 17 residues. V shed 2 bases and J 6 bases; nucleotides not matched to a gene: 13. From germline, CDR1 is ENHRY and CDR2 SYGVKD. CDR3 region: CAISEPLSGSGGDTQYF. The DNA for the CDR3 is TGTGCCATCAGTGAGCCCTTATCGGGATCGGGAGGGGATACGCAGTATTTT.

This clonotype appeared a few times. This chain uses TRBV7-9 with TRBJ2-5; D tentatively reads TRBD1 or TRBD2 (5 bases each). Germline-derived CDR1 and CDR2 are SEHNR and FQNEAQ (reference sequence). The V and J ends lost 6 bases and 4 bases respectively, with 15 bases between them. This CDR3 contains 14 residues. CDR3 nucleotides: TGTGCCAGCAGTCACCTGGGTGGGGGAGAGACCCAGTACTTC. As protein: CASSHLGGGETQYF. Looking up the rest from reference TRBV7-9 and TRBJ2-5 gives the full variable domain: DTGVSQNPRHKITKRGQNVTFRCDPISEHNRLYWYRQTLGQGPEFLTYFQNEAQLEKSRLLSDRFSAERPKGSFSTLEIQRTEQGDSAMYLCASSHLGGGETQYFGPGTRLLVL.

This clonotype was recorded at least ten times. The chain employs TRBV6-4 and TRBJ2-2; no reliable D call. This CDR3 has 13 residues. Germline lookup yields CDR1 MRHNA and CDR2 SNTAGT. Trimming pared 3 bases from V and 6 bases from J, leaving 8 bases between. The chain's CDR3 is CASSDGEAGELFF. The CDR3 coding sequence is TGTGCCAGCAGTGATGGCGAGGCCGGGGAGCTGTTTTTT.

This clonotype has a count of ten or more. This chain joins TRBV7-2 and TRBJ2-1, with D tentatively TRBD2 (6 bases). There are 15 residues in the CDR3. The germline V and J ends were trimmed by 6 bases and 2 bases, with 14 bases remaining between them. CDR1 is SGHTA, CDR2 FQGNSA, per germline. CDR3 nucleotides: TGTGCCAGCAGTCTAGGAGGGTCCCCCTACAATGAGCAGTTCTTC. It is translated as CASSLGGSPYNEQFF.

The chain combines TRBV29-1 with TRBJ2-3; tentatively, D is TRBD2 (5 bases). Germline V gene lookup returns CDR1 SQVTM and CDR2 ANQGSEA. V lost 2 bases to trimming and J lost 6 bases, with 9 bases between them. There are 12 residues in the CDR3. CDR3 amino acids: CSVEHTRDTQYF. The CDR3 DNA reads as TGCAGCGTTGAACACACTAGGGATACGCAGTATTTT.

This clonotype showed up just a few times. V and J are TRBV20-1 and TRBJ2-3, with unresolved D. Trimming took 6 bases from V and 6 from J, leaving 10 bases between them. This CDR3 is 11 amino acids long. Germline assignment: CDR1 DFQATT and CDR2 SNEGSKA (reference sequence). The CDR3 DNA reads TGCAGTGCCCCAATCGGGGATACGCAGTATTTT. This sequence encodes CSAPIGDTQYF.

The table lists this clonotype with many counts. CDR3 region: CSARDSAGNTEAFF. CDR3 nucleotides: TGCAGTGCTAGAGATTCGGCAGGGAACACTGAAGCTTTCTTT. The J gene is TRBJ1-1, the V gene TRBV20-1, with D unclear. CDR1 DFQATT and CDR2 SNEGSKA come from the germline V gene (reference sequence). V was pared by 0 bases and J by 1 base, with 9 bases between. The CDR3 covers 14 residues.

For this clonotype: A much larger clone lies one base from this, so it may be a read error. This sequence joins TRBV12-3 or TRBV12-4 and TRBJ2-1, with 13 bases fitting TRBD2. The CDR3 is 15 residues long. J gave up 8 bases and V 6 bases, and 7 bases lay outside the gene matches. CDR3 nucleotides: TGTGCCAGCAGGCGTCAAGGACTAGCGGGAGATGAGCAGTTCTTC. Translating it yields CASRRQGLAGDEQFF.

The chain uses TRBV15 and TRBJ2-3; D unresolved. Germline CDR1 is LNHNV and CDR2 is YYDKDF (reference sequence). The CDR3 is 13 residues long. V shed 0 bases and J shed 5 bases, with 6 bases lying between them. Written as DNA, the CDR3 is TGTGCCACCAGCAGAGATCGGGTAGATACGCAGTATTTT. Translation: CATSRDRVDTQYF.

This clonotype came up many times. The chain couples TRBV7-2 to TRBJ2-1; 8 bases fit TRBD1. Germline CDR1 and CDR2: SGHTA and FQGNSA. V was clipped by 3 bases and J by 2 bases; unmatched bases: 6. CDR3 size: 16 residues. CDR3 sequence (DNA): TGTGCCAGCAGCTTCGCCGGGACAGGCCCCTACAATGAGCAGTTCTTC. This codes for CASSFAGTGPYNEQFF.

Ten or more counts support this clonotype. The V call is TRBV7-2, the J call TRBJ1-2; 7 bases are shared with TRBD1. V dropped 2 bases and J dropped 5; count of bases not matched to a gene: 2. Germline V gene data show CDR1 as SGHTA and CDR2 as FQGNSA. CDR3 length equals 13 residues. CDR3 sequence: CASSLLGQYGYTF. The CDR3, as DNA: TGTGCCAGCAGCTTATTGGGACAGTATGGCTACACCTTC.

In the case of this clonotype: A much larger clone lies a single base off, so this may be a read error. The chain recombines TRBV10-3 with TRBJ2-5; D gene uncertain. In germline, CDR1 is ENHRY, CDR2 SYGVKD. The CDR3 spans 14 residues. CDR3 nucleotides: TGTGCCATCAGCGATCCGGAGAATCAAGAGATCCAGTACTTC. It is translated as CAISDPENQEIQYF.

This clonotype came up many times. The rearrangement joins TRBV28 to TRBJ2-5; possible D gene TRBD2, 5 bases. The length of the CDR3 is 13 residues. Trimming shortened V by 2 bases and J by 6 bases, and 10 bases separated the two germline ends. Germline V gene sequence: CDR1 MDHEN, CDR2 SYDVKM. The CDR3 protein is CASSLGERQTQYF. The CDR3 coding sequence is TGTGCCAGCAGTTTAGGGGAGAGGCAGACCCAGTACTTC.

This clonotype was seen ten or more times. This chain uses TRBV2 with TRBJ2-1; D is uncertain. Germline V gives CDR1 SNHLY, CDR2 FYNNEI. CDR3 length: 15 residues. Trimming removed 4 bases at V and 0 bases at J, with 10 bases between. CDR3 sequence reads: CASSGQATSYNEQFF. In nucleotides, the CDR3 is TGTGCCAGCAGTGGCCAAGCCACCTCCTACAATGAGCAGTTCTTC.

The chain recombines TRBV14 with TRBJ1-1, with TRBD1 identical over 7 bases. This CDR3 has 14 amino acids. Germline V CDR1 and CDR2: SGHDN, FVKESK. With V trimmed by 5 bases and J by 0 bases, 3 bases remained unmatched. CDR3: CASSSTGLNTEAFF. DNA for the CDR3: TGTGCCAGCAGCTCGACAGGGTTGAACACTGAAGCTTTCTTT.

This clonotype has at least ten counts. V and J are TRBV7-2 and TRBJ1-5; a possible D gene is TRBD1 (5 bases). The CDR3 has 15 residues. Trimming shortened V by 3 bases and J by 4 bases, and 13 bases separated the two germline ends. CDR1 is SGHTA and CDR2 is FQGNSA in the germline V gene. This chain's CDR3 is CASSFGTGGNQPQHF. The CDR3 DNA reads as TGTGCCAGCAGCTTTGGGACGGGGGGTAATCAGCCCCAGCATTTT. Full variable domain (outside the CDR3, taken from reference TRBV7-2 and TRBJ1-5): GAGVSQSPSNKVTEKGKDVELRCDPISGHTALYWYRQSLGQGLEFLIYFQGNSAPDKSGLPSDRFSAERTGGSVSTLTIQRTQQEDSAVYLCASSFGTGGNQPQHFGDGTRLSIL.

This clonotype was seen repeatedly, ten times or more. The genes are TRBV18 and TRBJ2-7; TRBD1 matches 10 bases. After removal of 3 bases from V and 6 bases from J, the junction contained 5 bases not matched to a gene. The CDR3 sequence is 14 residues long. Germline assignment: CDR1 KGHSH and CDR2 LQKENI. The CDR3 reads CASSPGQGHFEQYF. In nucleotides, the CDR3 is TGTGCCAGCTCACCGGGACAGGGGCATTTCGAGCAGTACTTC. Together with reference TRBV18 and TRBJ2-7, the CDR3 gives the full variable domain: NAGVMQNPRHLVRRRGQEARLRCSPMKGHSHVYWYRQLPEEGLKFMVYLQKENIIDESGMPKERFSAEFPKEGPSILRIQQVVRGDSAAYFCASSPGQGHFEQYFGPGTRLTVT.